This TCR beta chain stems from a study of T cell responses to AZD1222 COVID-19 vaccine. Germline CDR1 reads SGHKS; CDR2 reads YYEKEE (reference sequence). V was cut by 4 bases and J by 0 bases, with 7 bases left in between. This CDR3 spans 14 amino acids. The protocol was immunoSEQ multiplex PCR, while the TCRdb copy is restricted to in-frame clones and leaves out a portion. This sample has around 150,000 clones, with around 87% found just once. This receptor was obtained from an adult who received the AZD1222 COVID-19 vaccine. This chain connects TRBV5-5 to TRBJ1-4; D unclear. The specimen was peripheral blood, collected 28 days after the second AZD1222 dose. The CDR3 spells CASSPTSTNEKLFF. The CDR3, as DNA: TGTGCCAGCAGCCCCACTTCAACTAATGAAAAACTGTTTTTT.